This entry is about one TCR beta chain. The clone's antigen remains unknown. Per-base quality was not reported, and no clone a single base away is much larger than it. From cysteine to phenylalanine, the CDR3 is 13 amino acids long. Of the read, only the CDR3 DNA is kept; its 39 bases are in frame from base 1. V gives up 6 bases and J gives up 6 bases, and the segment between their germline ends measures 13 bases. Each collaborating institution followed its own protocols to collect whole blood in K2EDTA tubes. For TCRbeta analysis, collaborators shipped samples in one of three forms: frozen whole blood, isolated PBMCs, or DNA extracted from either of those sample types. This record belongs to a study of blood T cell repertoires in COVID-19 (dated by TCRdb to 2018 to 2020). Context from the whole study: Samples from collaborators originated in the United States, Italy and Spain and spanned both the acute and convalescent phases of COVID-19. The prospective study material was composed of cDNA or gDNA derived from T cells, B-cell-depleted T cells, or PBMCs. Subjects who had been exposed to COVID-19, were actively infected with it, or had recovered from it provided the deeply sampled blood TCRbeta repertoires that made up the dataset. The repertoires were released in a freely available public database intended as a resource for research on the immune response to SARS-CoV-2. Samples came from the ongoing ImmuneRACE study (first 160 participants) plus 1,254 subjects from 6 global collaborators. The sample metadata nearly always contained a de-identified subject ID, COVID-19 status, age in years and sex. HLA class I and class II types, where available, came from metadata supplied by the sample provider rather than from assay-based typing.

TCRbeta CDR3 regions were amplified from genomic DNA by means of the immunoSEQ Assay, a bias-controlled multiplex PCR. The source study handled its data this way. The number of nucleated cells in each sample was estimated by amplification of reference gene primers within the assay. To quantify the absolute abundance of each unique TCRbeta CDR3 rearrangement, sequence reads were collapsed and filtered. For each sample, productive Simpson clonality was calculated by taking the square root of Simpson's diversity index across productive rearrangements. Held by TCRdb, this immuneACCESS table contains in-frame sequences only and omits some clones. Under half of the omission traces to an unresolved V gene where checked; the cause of the rest is unknown. The V and J calls and clone size were taken over from that table, and D and trimming were inferred from the DNA. The sample has a few hundred thousand clones on record, roughly 85% of them singletons. The top ten clones comprise roughly 11% of the sample.

Findings and caveats that apply to the study as a whole: How much clinical and demographic metadata was included differed by source and by participant, and the metadata was provided uncurated.

The chain employs TRBV12-3 or TRBV12-4 and TRBJ2-3; there is no confident call for the D gene. Input material: peripheral blood. The sequence derives from a woman in her sixties or seventies with acute or convalescent COVID-19. The nucleotide sequence reads TGTGCCAGCAGGCCAAACGAGTGGGATACGCAGTATTTT. Translation gives CASRPNEWDTQYF.